This paragraph covers one TCR beta chain sequence. Its antigen is unknown. No base qualities exist here, and no much larger clone lies one base off it. These data come from a study of blood T cells in healthy people across ages (dated by TCRdb to the mid-2010s). Regarding the complete study: In model experiments, roughly one uniquely barcoded TCR beta cDNA molecule per two T cells was captured by template switching. Donors of different ages were randomly distributed across sequencing lanes to avoid experimental bias. Using the same blood draw, the study looked at two additional independent replicas of 1 million unique cDNA reads for two donors, one aged 18 to 30 and the other aged 80 or older. The study measured age-related changes in TCR beta repertoire diversity using deep sequencing normalized with unique cDNA molecular identifiers. Four age groups were formed from the donors: young (average approximately 17 years), middle-aged (approximately 40), aged (under 70) and long-lived (82). What the study reported, not specific to this receptor: The CMV infection status of donors was not known, potentially confounding age-related changes in expanded clonotypes. Observed TCR beta diversity correlated strongly with the percentage of naive T cells measured by flow cytometry. Bulk unsorted PBMC profiling prevented conclusive comparison of naive and antigen-experienced compartments. Estimates of total diversity from one million sequenced T cells were regarded as lower bounds and underestimates. Compared with the aged group, the long-lived group had more naive CD4+ T cells, fewer expanded clones and increased TCR diversity, suggesting age selection. Observed TCR beta diversity per million T cells fell roughly linearly with age, and a significant reduction was already apparent by age approximately 41.

Trimming costs V 3 bases and J 4 bases, and their ends lie 12 bases apart. Its CDR3 holds 14 amino acids, cysteine through phenylalanine. Here the CDR3 DNA is all that survives: 42 bases in frame from base 1. CDR1 is given as LGHDT and CDR2 as YNNKEL, both from the germline V gene (reference sequence). Library preparation was by 5' RACE. TCRdb shows the sequencer as Illumina HiSeq 2500. The second PCR ran for about 6 to 12 cycles and used a J-beta primer mix along with a sample-barcoded 5' primer. A template-switch 5' adaptor carrying 12 random nucleotides introduced a unique molecular identifier onto each TCR beta cDNA molecule. At least 2.5 million CDR3-containing paired-end reads were obtained from each sample. The Mint cDNA synthesis kit, primed by a TRBC-specific oligonucleotide, was used to synthesize first-strand cDNA from all RNA. Following uracil-DNA glycosylase treatment, a first 18-cycle PCR with universal primers M1SS and BC2_uni_R was performed on all cDNA. The original methods were these. Normalization of each sample was performed by random selection of 1 million high-quality reads, each carrying a distinct molecular identifier. Reads with shared molecular identifiers were discarded instead of being binned into consensus sequences. MiTCR, run with a Q25 quality threshold and the strictest error-elimination algorithm, handled CDR3 identification, clonotype clustering and error correction. A nonparametric unseen species model using Euler transformation provided a lower-bound estimate of total TCR beta diversity. In-frame beta chains were kept once TCRdb had trimmed the public reads at Q25 with fastp and called clones with MiXCR. Rows are unified per CDR3 protein, each entry keeping the most common DNA and genes. TCRdb's processing, not the authors', yielded these V and J calls. In this sample the table shows 850,000 to 1,000,000 distinct CDR3 sequences, about 51% of which occur a single time. Clones ranked in the top ten supply over 20% of the sample.

Donors were 39 systemically healthy Caucasian individuals from Russia aged about 6 to 100 years. Around 10 milliliters of peripheral blood were collected from each donor into EDTA-treated Vacutainer tubes. Ficoll-Paque density-gradient centrifugation was used to isolate PBMCs, with at least 6.5 million per sample. Total RNA was extracted from PBMCs with Trizol reagent, with at least 6 micrograms obtained per sample. For every donor, an aliquot of PBMCs went through flow cytometry to measure the percentages of naive CD45RAhigh/CD27high T cells. The sequence came from a woman aged 55-70 years in good health. Input material: blood. In this chain, TRBV3-1 is recombined with TRBJ1-1; D gene: possibly TRBD1, on 5 matching bases. The CDR3 here reads CASSQFTGGTEAFF. The base sequence is TGTGCCAGCAGCCAGTTCACCGGGGGCACTGAAGCTTTCTTT.